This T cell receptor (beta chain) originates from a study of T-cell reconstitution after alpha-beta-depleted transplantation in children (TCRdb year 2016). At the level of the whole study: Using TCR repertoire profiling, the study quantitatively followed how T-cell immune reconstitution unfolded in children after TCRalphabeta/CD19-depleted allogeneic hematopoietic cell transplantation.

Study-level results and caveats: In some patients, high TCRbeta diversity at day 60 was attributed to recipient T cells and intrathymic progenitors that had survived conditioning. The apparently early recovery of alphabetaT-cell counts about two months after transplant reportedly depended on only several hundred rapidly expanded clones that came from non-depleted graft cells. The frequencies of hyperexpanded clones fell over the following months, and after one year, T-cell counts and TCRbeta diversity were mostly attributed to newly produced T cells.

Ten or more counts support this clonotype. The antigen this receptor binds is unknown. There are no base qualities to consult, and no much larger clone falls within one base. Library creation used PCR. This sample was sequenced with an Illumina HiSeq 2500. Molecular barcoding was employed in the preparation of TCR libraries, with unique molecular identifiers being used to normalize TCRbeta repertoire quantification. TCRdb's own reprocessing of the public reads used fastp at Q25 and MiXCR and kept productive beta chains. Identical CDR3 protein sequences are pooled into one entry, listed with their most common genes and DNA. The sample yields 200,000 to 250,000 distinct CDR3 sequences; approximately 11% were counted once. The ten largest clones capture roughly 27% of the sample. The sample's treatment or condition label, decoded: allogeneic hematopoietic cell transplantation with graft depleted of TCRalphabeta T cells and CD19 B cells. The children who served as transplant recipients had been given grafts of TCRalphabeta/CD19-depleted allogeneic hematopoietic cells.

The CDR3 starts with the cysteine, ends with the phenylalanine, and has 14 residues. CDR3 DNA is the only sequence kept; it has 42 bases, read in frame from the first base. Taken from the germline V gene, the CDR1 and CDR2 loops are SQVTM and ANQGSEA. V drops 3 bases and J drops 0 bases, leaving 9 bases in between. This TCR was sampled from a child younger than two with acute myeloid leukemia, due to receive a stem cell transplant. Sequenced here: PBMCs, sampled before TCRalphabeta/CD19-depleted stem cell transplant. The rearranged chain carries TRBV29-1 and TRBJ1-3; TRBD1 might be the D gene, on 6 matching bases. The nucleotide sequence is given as TGCAGCGTTGACAGGGGCGTCTCTGGAAACACCATATATTTT. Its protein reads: CSVDRGVSGNTIYF. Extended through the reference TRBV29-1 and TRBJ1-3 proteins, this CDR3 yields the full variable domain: SAVISQKPSRDICQRGTSLTIQCQVDSQVTMMFWYRQQPGQSLTLIATANQGSEATYESGFVIDKFPISRPNLTFSTLTVSNMSPEDSSIYLCSVDRGVSGNTIYFGEGSWLTVV.